This T cell receptor beta chain emerged from a study of T cell responses to AZD1222 COVID-19 vaccine. Study-wide findings and caveats: Spike-specific TCRs gained breadth and depth after people received two AZD1222 doses. Spike-wide coverage was observed for vaccine-associated CD4 TCRs, with dominant responses at 160-218 and 743-854. Donors skewed white British and female; clonal diversity was possibly underestimated.

Using immunoSEQ multiplex PCR, the repertoire was profiled, and TCRdb retains in-frame clones only, with some absent. The sample lists 100,000 to 150,000 clones, roughly nine tenths seen once, with approximately 4.2% in the top ten. Trimming pared 0 bases from V and 4 bases from J, leaving 16 bases between. The CDR3 length is 16 residues. CDR1 is SGHRS and CDR2 is YFSETQ in the germline V gene. In regard to this clone: The antigen is not known.

The chain links TRBV5-1 to TRBJ1-1; weak D call: TRBD1 (6 bases). The specimen comprised peripheral blood, sampled on day 0 of AZD1222 vaccination. This receptor was taken from an adult in good health. Here the CDR3 reads CASSLGQEMIGTEAFF. The CDR3 DNA sequence: TGCGCCAGCAGCTTGGGACAGGAGATGATTGGCACTGAAGCTTTCTTT.